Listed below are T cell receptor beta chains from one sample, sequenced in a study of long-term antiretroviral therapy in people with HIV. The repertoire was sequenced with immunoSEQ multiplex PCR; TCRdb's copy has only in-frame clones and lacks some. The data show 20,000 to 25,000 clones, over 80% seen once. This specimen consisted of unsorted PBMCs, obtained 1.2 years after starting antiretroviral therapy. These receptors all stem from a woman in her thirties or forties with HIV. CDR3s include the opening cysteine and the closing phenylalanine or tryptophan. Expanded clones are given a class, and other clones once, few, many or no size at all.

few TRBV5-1 CASSLVGAPAGDTQYF
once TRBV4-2 CASSQDRAEKLFF
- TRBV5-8 CASSAQVTSGSRETQYF
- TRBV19 CASSIDPGTVFGSGKNIQYF
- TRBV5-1 CASSVGVQRETQYF
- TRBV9 CASSGQDPAYEQYF
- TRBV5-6 CASSLVDRPNTEAFF
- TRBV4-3 CASSGTSTVTDTQYF
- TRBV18 CASSRDSHNYGYTF
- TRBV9 CASSIRDYINNEQFF
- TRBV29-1 CSVEGSPAGGPNNEQFF
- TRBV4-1 CASSQGGAYEQYF
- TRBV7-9 CASSSYRQASSYEQYF
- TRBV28 CASSLLGTGATEAFF
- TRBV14 CASSQDVWASGPTDTQYF
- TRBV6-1 CASSEVPPVAAGELFF
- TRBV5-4 CASTLGLAGGSGNIQYF
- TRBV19 CASSIGTSAYYEQYF
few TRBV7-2 CASSSTFYEQYF
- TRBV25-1 CASSEWVDTGELFF
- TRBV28 CASSSNSYEQFF
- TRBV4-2 CASSQDPGLAYNEQFF
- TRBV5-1 CASSLNTDTQYF
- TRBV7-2 CASSFYLGEQYF
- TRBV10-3 CAISKTSGSVDEQFF
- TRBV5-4 CASSLGSSGGYEQYF
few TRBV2 CASSDQGHGYTF
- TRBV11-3 CASSLQGWTEAFF
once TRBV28 CASAGTVSSYNEQFF
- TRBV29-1 CSVKTESSYEQYF
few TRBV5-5 CASSLGPEAYEQYF
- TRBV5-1 CASSLHGLGTDTQYF
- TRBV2 CASSEGLGSYNEQFF
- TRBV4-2 CASSQVGGSGANVLTF
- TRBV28 CASRSYRTASTYEQYF
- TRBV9 CASSEAVTDTQYF
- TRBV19 CASSIWSSSSGNTIYF
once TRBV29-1 CSVRQFQETQYF
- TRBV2 CASSEDGRLAGYNEQFF
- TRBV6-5 CASSYSGTGELFF
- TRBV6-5 CASSPSGSSYNEQFF
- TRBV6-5 CASSYDRISYEQYF
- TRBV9 CASSVSTGLSTNTEAFF
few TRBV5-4 CASSLDKSSYEQYF
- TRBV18 CASSRDPRDNEQFF
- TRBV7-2 CASSLVGGRGSEQYF
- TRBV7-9 CASSLAREFYNTGELFF
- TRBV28 CASSGGGRNPGELFF
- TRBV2 CASIGQGKDEQYF
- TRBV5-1 CASTLGDTNEKLFF
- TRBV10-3 CAISRTSGSYEQYF
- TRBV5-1 CASSLGQGLQETQYF
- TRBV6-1 CASSDPGTSDQYEQYF